The next 27 T cell receptor beta chains were all read from a single sample in a study of T-cell reconstitution after alpha-beta-depleted transplantation in children. A library of TCRbeta sequences, prepared with unique molecular identifiers, was generated. TCRdb re-derived calls from the PCR reads in MiXCR, one entry per CDR3 protein. In the table there are 350,000 to 400,000 distinct CDR3 sequences, roughly 14% of which are singletons. Sequenced material: PBMCs, taken from the stem cell graft. The receptors derive from a human donor who donated a stem cell graft to a child with Fanconi anemia.

The sample holds a few counts of this clonotype. This chain connects TRBV6-2 or TRBV6-3 to TRBJ2-7, with D possibly TRBD1 on 5 matching bases. Between the trimmed V and J ends, which lost 5 bases and 11 bases, there was a span of 16 bases. This CDR3 spans 12 amino acids. The germline V gene has CDR1 MNHEY and CDR2 SVGEGT. CDR3 sequence reads: CASSPLGQKEYF. The CDR3 region has the DNA TGTGCCAGCAGTCCTCTGGGGCAGAAGGAGTACTTC.

This clonotype has ten or more counts. The J gene is TRBJ2-3, the V gene TRBV7-9; the match to TRBD2 covers 10 bases. With 5 bases clipped from V and 1 base from J, the junction kept 6 bases outside the gene matches. Germline CDR1 reads SEHNR; CDR2 reads FQNEAQ (reference sequence). This CDR3 has 16 residues. The CDR3 here is CASSPYLAGGTDTQYF. CDR3 nucleotides: TGTGCCAGCAGCCCATATCTAGCGGGGGGCACAGATACGCAGTATTTT.

The rearrangement uses TRBV7-2 and TRBJ2-1, with D maybe TRBD2 (6 bases). Trimming cost V 3 bases and J 7 bases, with 13 bases left between them. The CDR3 runs to 14 residues. Germline CDR1 reads SGHTA; CDR2 reads FQGNSA. DNA for the CDR3: TGTGCCAGCAGCTTCCAGACTAGGGGTAATGAGCAGTTCTTC. This sequence encodes CASSFQTRGNEQFF.

This chain links TRBV30 with TRBJ2-5; D call uncertain. V was clipped by 3 bases and J by 0 bases, with 8 bases between them. CDR3 length equals 13 residues. Germline V gene data show CDR1 as GTSNPN and CDR2 as SVGIG (reference sequence). The CDR3 DNA sequence: TGTGCCTGGAGATGGAGTTACCAAGAGACCCAGTACTTC. It is translated as CAWRWSYQETQYF.

This chain joins TRBV27 and TRBJ2-6; maybe TRBD1 (5 bases). Per the germline V gene, CDR1 is MNHEY and CDR2 is SMNVEV (reference sequence). CDR3 length equals 18 residues. V lost 0 bases and J 0 bases, leaving 12 bases between the germline ends. The CDR3 nucleotides read TGTGCCAGCAGTTTATCTCAGGGTCCTCCCTCTGGGGCCAACGTCCTGACTTTC. Translating gives CASSLSQGPPSGANVLTF.

This clonotype was observed a handful of times. As DNA, the CDR3 is TGCGCCAGCAGCTTGGACGTTAATAGCAATCAGCCCCAGCATTTT. Translated: CASSLDVNSNQPQHF. This chain links TRBV5-1 with TRBJ1-5; no reliable D call. Germline V gives CDR1 SGHRS, CDR2 YFSETQ. The CDR3 runs 15 residues. Trimming took 0 bases from V and 0 from J, leaving 7 bases between them.

This clonotype was picked up a small number of times. The rearrangement joins TRBV6-2 or TRBV6-3 to TRBJ1-1; D is uncertain. Germline V gene data show CDR1 as MNHEY and CDR2 as SVGEGT. Trimming cost V 7 bases and J 3 bases, with 6 bases left between them. This CDR3 contains 11 residues. The CDR3 DNA reads TGTGCCAGCATCGACGACACTGAAGCTTTCTTT. The encoded protein is CASIDDTEAFF.

This chain connects TRBV18 to TRBJ2-3, with a tentative D call TRBD1 (5 bases). V lost 6 bases to trimming and J lost 6 bases, with 10 bases between them. The CDR3 consists of 12 residues. Germline-derived CDR1 and CDR2 are KGHSH and LQKENI. The CDR3 is CASSRAGDTQYF. Written as DNA, the CDR3 is TGTGCCAGCTCTCGCGCAGGGGATACGCAGTATTTT.

The chain couples TRBV5-1 to TRBJ2-7, with 10 positions matching TRBD1. Germline trimming cut 5 bases from V and 1 base from J; bases unmatched to any gene: 6. CDR1 SGHRS and CDR2 YFSETQ come from the germline V gene. This CDR3 comprises 15 residues. CDR3 region: CASRGGTGASYEQYF. CDR3 bases: TGCGCCAGCAGGGGCGGGACAGGGGCTTCCTACGAGCAGTACTTC.

This chain joins TRBV20-1 and TRBJ2-3; D not certain. Trimming left V 2 bases short and J 5 bases short, with 8 bases between. CDR1 and CDR2 (germline): DFQATT, SNEGSKA (reference sequence). The CDR3 consists of 12 residues. CDR3 in amino acids: CSARPNGDTQYF. CDR3 nucleotide sequence: TGCAGTGCTAGACCGAACGGAGATACGCAGTATTTT.

About this clonotype: Just one base apart from a much larger clone, this may be a read error. No conserved phenylalanine or tryptophan ends this CDR3, so it is likely a read error. The chain joins TRBV20-1 to TRBJ1-6; D uncertain. CDR1 and CDR2 from the germline V gene are DFQATT and SNEGSKA (reference sequence). The CDR3 extends over 14 amino acids. V was cut by 1 base and J by 0 bases, with 4 bases left in between. CDR3 sequence (DNA): TGCAGTGCTAGAGCCGGCTCCTATAATTCACCCCTCCACTAT. It codes for CSARAGSYNSPLHY.

This clonotype has just a few counts. The genes are TRBV5-5 and TRBJ2-5; 7 bases align to TRBD2. CDR3 size: 15 residues. Germline CDR1 is SGHKS and CDR2 is YYEKEE (reference sequence). With V trimmed by 4 bases and J by 7 bases, 13 bases remained unmatched. In DNA, the CDR3 is TGTGCCAGCAGCCCCACTCTAACGGGGGGTCCGACCCAGTACTTC. Translated: CASSPTLTGGPTQYF.

The sample holds many counts of this clonotype. A junction end diverges from the germline sequence, so it may reflect a read error. The chain links TRBV3-1 to TRBJ1-6, with 10 bases fitting TRBD1. Germline CDR1 reads LGHDT; CDR2 reads YNNKEL (reference sequence). This CDR3 comprises 15 residues. The CDR3, as DNA: TGTGCCAGCAGCTCTACCGGGACAGGGGTATCACCCCTCCATTTT. Translated, it gives CASSSTGTGVSPLHF.

This clonotype was picked up a small number of times. CDR3: CASSARILGNTEAFF. The DNA for the CDR3 is TGCGCCAGCAGCGCGAGGATTCTCGGGAACACTGAAGCTTTCTTT. This sequence joins TRBV5-1 and TRBJ1-1; D is uncertain. The CDR3 is made up of 15 amino acids. Trimming pared 4 bases from V and 1 base from J, leaving 14 bases between. Per germline, CDR1 SGHRS and CDR2 YFSETQ.

The rearrangement joins TRBV29-1 to TRBJ2-5; possibly TRBD1 for D (6 bases). The CDR3 totals 14 residues. The germline gives CDR1 SQVTM, CDR2 ANQGSEA. Trimming shortened V by 2 bases and J by 5 bases, and 15 bases separated the two germline ends. This CDR3 reads CSVEKTGQWETQYF. The CDR3 nucleotides read TGCAGCGTTGAAAAGACGGGACAATGGGAGACCCAGTACTTC.

DNA for the CDR3: TGCGCCAGCAGCCAAGTCCTTACTAGCGGGGGCAGCACAGATACGCAGTATTTT. Translation gives CASSQVLTSGGSTDTQYF. V and J are TRBV4-3 and TRBJ2-3; 11 positions agree with TRBD2. V was pared by 1 base and J by 0 bases, with 6 bases of the junction left unmatched. Germline CDR1 LGHNA, CDR2 YSLEER. There are 18 residues in the CDR3.

This clonotype was counted a few times. V and J are TRBV12-3 or TRBV12-4 and TRBJ2-1; D is unclear. Trimming took 2 bases from V and 4 from J, leaving 6 bases between them. The CDR3 is 13 residues long. The CDR3 sequence: CASSLMEYNEQFF. Here the CDR3 DNA reads TGTGCCAGCAGTTTAATGGAGTACAATGAGCAGTTCTTC.

There are a few counts of this clonotype. The chain recombines TRBV2 with TRBJ1-5, with a weak D call TRBD1 (5 bases). This CDR3 region has 15 residues. The V end was cut by 3 bases, the J end by 0 bases, with 9 bases between. Germline V gene sequence: CDR1 SNHLY, CDR2 FYNNEI. The CDR3 DNA reads TGTGCCAGCAGTGATGGGGGGAGTAGCAATCAGCCCCAGCATTTT. It codes for CASSDGGSSNQPQHF.

The chain combines TRBV5-1 with TRBJ2-5; D not certain. Trimming cost V 2 bases and J 1 base, with 9 bases left between them. In germline, CDR1 is SGHRS, CDR2 YFSETQ. This CDR3 is 14 amino acids long. The CDR3 here is CASSFRASQETQYF. The CDR3, as DNA: TGCGCCAGCAGCTTCCGGGCTAGCCAAGAGACCCAGTACTTC.

This clonotype was detected ten times or more. V gene TRBV12-3 or TRBV12-4 combines with J gene TRBJ2-3; 7 bases fit TRBD2. Trimming cost V 2 bases and J 6 bases; bases outside gene matches: 8. This CDR3 is built from 15 residues. For the CDR3, the DNA is TGTGCCAGCAGTTTAAACGGGGGGAAAAGGGATACGCAGTATTTT. It yields the protein CASSLNGGKRDTQYF.

In this sample, this clonotype turned up many times. The chain uses TRBV6-6 and TRBJ2-1; D unclear. The V and J ends lost 8 bases and 6 bases respectively, with 5 bases between them. Germline V lookup: CDR1 MNHNY, CDR2 SVGAGI (reference sequence). This CDR3 has 10 residues. The CDR3, as DNA: TGTGCCAGCGGGCGCAATGAGCAGTTCTTC. This codes for CASGRNEQFF.

The chain links TRBV4-3 to TRBJ2-2, with 8 positions matching TRBD2. This CDR3 is built from 15 residues. The J segment lost 7 bases and the V segment lost 4 bases, leaving 8 bases of the junction unmatched. The germline gives CDR1 LGHNA, CDR2 YSLEER. CDR3 residues: CASSRAGVHGGELFF. CDR3 in DNA: TGCGCCAGCAGCCGAGCGGGGGTCCACGGCGGGGAGCTGTTTTTT.

The V and J genes are TRBV6-5 and TRBJ1-1; the D is unclear. V was shortened by 0 bases and J by 3 bases, with 11 bases between the two germline ends. The CDR3 runs 15 residues. CDR1 and CDR2 (germline): MNHEY, SVGAGI. The DNA of the CDR3 is TGTGCCAGCAGTTACTCGAGGGAGGCGGACACTGAAGCTTTCTTT. It translates to CASSYSREADTEAFF.

In this sample, this clonotype turned up a few times. J is TRBJ1-4 and V is TRBV9; unclear D gene. The V end was cut by 4 bases, the J end by 3 bases, with 7 bases between. CDR1 SGDLS and CDR2 YYNGEE come from the germline V gene. This CDR3 spans 13 amino acids. The CDR3 loop is CASSPDPNEKLFF. For the CDR3, the DNA is TGTGCCAGCAGCCCCGATCCTAATGAAAAACTGTTTTTT. Based on the CDR3 plus reference TRBV9 and TRBJ1-4, the full variable domain is DSGVTQTPKHLITATGQRVTLRCSPRSGDLSVYWYQQSLDQGLQFLIQYYNGEERAKGNILERFSAQQFPDLHSELNLSSLELGDSALYFCASSPDPNEKLFFGSGTQLSVL.

This clonotype was detected ten times or more. This sequence joins TRBV5-8 and TRBJ1-1; D is unclear. CDR1 is SGHTS, CDR2 YDEGEE, per germline. There are 15 residues in the CDR3. Trimming shortened V by 0 bases and J by 6 bases, and 15 bases separated the two germline ends. The DNA for the CDR3 is TGTGCCAGCAGCTTGGGAGGGAAGGTAGGCGCTGAAGCTTTCTTT. As protein: CASSLGGKVGAEAFF.

This clonotype has ten or more counts. The chain couples TRBV4-3 to TRBJ1-2, with 9 nucleotides matching TRBD1. V lost 4 bases, J lost 4 bases, and 4 bases stayed unmatched. This CDR3 has 14 amino acids. Germline V gene data show CDR1 as LGHNA and CDR2 as YSLEER. The CDR3 bases are TGCGCCAGCAGCCCTGGACAGGGGCGCTATGGCTACACCTTC. It yields the protein CASSPGQGRYGYTF.

This clonotype has ten or more counts. The V gene is TRBV29-1, the J gene TRBJ2-1; D might be TRBD1 (6 bases). Germline V gene lookup returns CDR1 SQVTM and CDR2 ANQGSEA. V was trimmed by 1 base and J by 2 bases, leaving 18 bases between them. This CDR3 has 17 residues. CDR3 protein: CSVEGPQGYGTYNEQFF. The DNA for the CDR3 is TGCAGCGTTGAAGGCCCCCAGGGGTACGGAACCTACAATGAGCAGTTCTTC.